One and the same sample provided the 29 T cell receptor beta chains below, sequenced in a study of human T cells and chemical hapten exposure. Time point denoted: pre-sensitization, week 0. Described treatment: therapeutic diphenylcyclopropenone sensitization with weekly scalp DPC. Via MiXCR, TCRdb re-called the RACE reads, giving one row per CDR3 protein. This sample has around 380,000 distinct CDR3 sequences; over 5% occur once, and the top ten carry roughly 8.2%. The sequenced sample was whole blood, obtained in connection with sensitization to the hapten diphenylcyclopropenone (DPC). These receptors were taken from a young woman with alopecia areata. Some clones in this sample may be carry-over from other donors' samples.

In this sample, this clonotype turned up many times. J is TRBJ2-5 and V is TRBV5-8; 12 bases are a match to TRBD1. CDR1 SGHTS and CDR2 YDEGEE come from the germline V gene. J lost 5 bases, V lost 0 bases, and 5 bases had no gene match. The CDR3 is 16 amino acids. The CDR3 loop is CASSLEGTGGKETQYF. In DNA, the CDR3 is TGTGCCAGCAGCTTGGAGGGGACAGGGGGCAAGGAGACCCAGTACTTC.

This clonotype was seen only a few times. The rearrangement uses TRBV6-5 and TRBJ2-1; 7 bases align to TRBD2. Trimming cost V 2 bases and J 4 bases; bases outside gene matches: 5. The CDR3 contains 15 residues. Germline CDR1 is MNHEY and CDR2 is SVGAGI. CDR3 nucleotides: TGTGCCAGCAGTTACCAGCGGGGCCTTTACAATGAGCAGTTCTTC. Its protein product is CASSYQRGLYNEQFF.

The genes are TRBV2 and TRBJ2-7; no reliable D call. Germline CDR1 SNHLY, CDR2 FYNNEI. Between the trimmed V and J ends, which lost 6 bases and 7 bases, there was a span of 16 bases. The length of the CDR3 is 13 residues. CDR3 in amino acids: CASRPEVLREQYF. CDR3 bases: TGTGCCAGCAGGCCCGAGGTATTGAGGGAGCAGTACTTC.

There are a few counts of this clonotype. The rearrangement uses TRBV4-2 and TRBJ2-7, with 7 bases fitting TRBD2. With V trimmed by 2 bases and J by 3 bases, 10 bases remained unmatched. Germline CDR1 reads LGHNA; CDR2 reads YNFKEQ. This CDR3 is built from 16 residues. DNA for the CDR3: TGTGCCAGCAGCCAACTCCCGGACCGGACTAGCTACGAGCAGTACTTC. Protein: CASSQLPDRTSYEQYF.

The table lists this clonotype with many counts. The rearrangement links TRBV10-3 to TRBJ1-1, with D possibly matching TRBD1 (5 bases). V lost 1 base, J lost 3 bases, and 18 bases lay in between. Germline CDR1 reads ENHRY; CDR2 reads SYGVKD. The CDR3 is 17 residues long. The chain's CDR3 is CAISEYLVGGADTEAFF. The CDR3 DNA reads as TGTGCCATCAGTGAGTACCTAGTTGGGGGAGCGGACACTGAAGCTTTCTTT.

This clonotype was detected many times. The chain couples TRBV6-2 or TRBV6-3 to TRBJ2-1; 9 nucleotides line up with TRBD2. The junction had 13 bases not matched to a gene; V was cut back by 7 bases and J by 9 bases. Germline-derived CDR1 and CDR2 are MNHEY and SVGEGT. The CDR3 sequence is 15 residues long. The CDR3 here is CASTGSAGGQGEQFF. CDR3 nucleotide sequence: TGTGCCAGCACCGGATCCGCGGGGGGGCAGGGTGAGCAGTTCTTC.

This clonotype has only a few counts. V gene TRBV4-3 combines with J gene TRBJ2-3; TRBD1 or TRBD2 may be the D gene (5 bases each). This CDR3 contains 17 residues. Germline CDR1 reads LGHNA; CDR2 reads YSLEER. The ends were cut back, 1 base at V and 2 bases at J, with 16 bases in the middle. In nucleotides, the CDR3 is TGCGCCAGCAGCCAAGGTTACCGGGACCCAATCACAGATACGCAGTATTTT. Encoded protein: CASSQGYRDPITDTQYF.

This clonotype was counted at least ten times. The rearrangement uses TRBV29-1 and TRBJ2-5, with TRBD1 as a possible D gene (5 bases). The CDR3 loop spans 14 amino acids. Trimming removed 4 bases from V and 6 bases from J, with 18 bases in between. Germline V gene sequence: CDR1 SQVTM, CDR2 ANQGSEA. The DNA of the CDR3 is TGCAGCGTTGGCCCCCAACAGGCGTCAAAGACCCAGTACTTC. This gives the protein CSVGPQQASKTQYF.

This clonotype was seen repeatedly, ten times or more. The V and J genes are TRBV6-5 and TRBJ2-1, with D perhaps matching TRBD2 (5 bases). The germline gives CDR1 MNHEY, CDR2 SVGAGI. Trimming shortened V by 3 bases and J by 8 bases, and 11 bases separated the two germline ends. CDR3 length: 13 amino acids. The CDR3 DNA follows: TGTGCCAGCAGTTATCTGAGGGCACATGAGCAGTTCTTC. Encoded protein: CASSYLRAHEQFF.

This clonotype was counted only a few times. The chain is built from TRBV6-6 and TRBJ1-5, with D perhaps TRBD1 (5 bases). Germline V gene lookup returns CDR1 MNHNY and CDR2 SVGAGI (reference sequence). The CDR3 loop spans 15 amino acids. V lost 7 bases and J 3 bases, leaving 16 bases between the germline ends. CDR3 sequence (DNA): TGTGCCAGCATCCCTGAAGGGGCTCTCAATCAGCCCCAGCATTTT. Its protein is CASIPEGALNQPQHF.

The V gene is TRBV6-1, the J gene TRBJ2-7; either TRBD1 or TRBD2 may supply D (5 bases each). The CDR3 totals 12 residues. CDR1 is MNHNS and CDR2 is SASEGT in the germline V gene. V was trimmed by 1 base and J by 7 bases, leaving 8 bases between them. The CDR3 sequence is CASSEGGWEQYF. CDR3 coding DNA: TGTGCCAGCAGTGAAGGGGGGTGGGAGCAGTACTTC.

The gene calls are TRBV4-2 and TRBJ2-1; 7 bases fit TRBD1. Germline V gene sequence: CDR1 LGHNA, CDR2 YNFKEQ. After removal of 6 bases from V and 5 bases from J, the junction contained 4 bases not matched to a gene. The CDR3 sequence is 13 residues long. The DNA for the CDR3 is TGTGCCAGCAGAGAGGGGGCCAACAATGAGCAGTTCTTC. Its protein is CASREGANNEQFF.

This clonotype was detected many times. The chain combines TRBV9 with TRBJ2-3; D not certain. This CDR3 is built from 14 residues. CDR1 SGDLS and CDR2 YYNGEE come from the germline V gene. V was trimmed by 1 base and J by 6 bases, leaving 12 bases between them. The DNA of the CDR3 is TGTGCCAGCAGCGTATCAGGAAAACTGGATACGCAGTATTTT. This sequence encodes CASSVSGKLDTQYF.

This clonotype was found many times. The chain uses TRBV15 and TRBJ2-2; D uncertain. In germline, CDR1 is LNHNV, CDR2 YYDKDF (reference sequence). There are 14 residues in the CDR3. Trimming took 0 bases from V and 7 from J, leaving 9 bases between them. The DNA of the CDR3 is TGTGCCACCAGCAGAGATCGAGGTTTCGGGGAGCTGTTTTTT. It translates to CATSRDRGFGELFF. The full variable domain, rest sourced from reference TRBV15 and TRBJ2-2, is DAMVIQNPRYQVTQFGKPVTLSCSQTLNHNVMYWYQQKSSQAPKLLFHYYDKDFNNEADTPDNFQSRRPNTSFCFLDIRSPGLGDTAMYLCATSRDRGFGELFFGEGSRLTVL.

Ten or more counts support this clonotype. The CDR3 coding sequence is TGTGCCAGCATAGACAGGGGTAATGGAGATACGCAGTATTTT. It is translated as CASIDRGNGDTQYF. The rearrangement links TRBV6-2 or TRBV6-3 to TRBJ2-3; 8 bases are shared with TRBD1. V lost 7 bases, J lost 5 bases, and 8 bases stayed unmatched. CDR1 and CDR2 from the germline V gene are MNHEY and SVGEGT. This CDR3 is 14 amino acids long.

This clonotype was counted only a few times. The V call is TRBV29-1, the J call TRBJ1-5; TRBD1 matches at 10 bases. Germline loops: CDR1 SQVTM, CDR2 ANQGSEA. J lost 2 bases, V lost 5 bases, and 12 bases had no gene match. CDR3 size: 17 residues. The CDR3 DNA reads TGCAGCGTTTTCCGGGACAGGGGTTTGTTCTGCAATCAGCCCCAGCATTTT. Protein product: CSVFRDRGLFCNQPQHF.

This clonotype was recorded many times. The genes are TRBV2 and TRBJ1-4, with D possibly TRBD1 on 5 matching bases. Germline CDR1 and CDR2: SNHLY and FYNNEI. There are 12 residues in the CDR3. Trimming stripped 8 bases from V and 8 bases from J, with 12 bases between. CDR3 loop: CASGDGGEKLFF. DNA of the CDR3: TGTGCCAGCGGGGACGGCGGGGAAAAACTGTTTTTT. The full variable domain, with the rest looked up from reference TRBV2 and TRBJ1-4, is EPEVTQTPSHQVTQMGQEVILRCVPISNHLYFYWYRQILGQKVEFLVSFYNNEISEKSEIFDDQFSVERPDGSNFTLKIRSTKLEDSAMYFCASGDGGEKLFFGSGTQLSVL.

This clonotype was recorded many times. The gene calls are TRBV6-5 and TRBJ2-7; 7 bases fit TRBD1. CDR1 and CDR2 from the germline V gene are MNHEY and SVGAGI. The CDR3 totals 15 residues. The trim removed 2 bases at V and 2 bases at J, leaving 6 bases unmatched. Written as DNA, the CDR3 is TGTGCCAGCAGTTACCGCCAGGGACAGACCTACGAGCAGTACTTC. Encoded protein: CASSYRQGQTYEQYF.

This clonotype has just a few counts. The chain uses TRBV5-1 and TRBJ1-4; 8 nucleotides match TRBD1. The CDR3 totals 15 residues. Germline CDR1 and CDR2: SGHRS and YFSETQ. The V gene end was trimmed by 3 bases and the J gene end by 6 bases; junction bases not matched to a gene: 7. The CDR3 DNA follows: TGCGCCAGCAGCTGGGAACAGGGGGGAGATGAAAAACTGTTTTTT. Translated: CASSWEQGGDEKLFF.

In this sample, this clonotype turned up many times. The rearrangement joins TRBV12-3 or TRBV12-4 to TRBJ2-7; D is unresolved. V gave up 1 base and J gave up 2 bases, with 6 bases separating them. This CDR3 is built from 13 residues. The CDR3 protein is CASSLGVAYEQYF. Here the CDR3 DNA reads TGTGCCAGCAGTTTAGGGGTGGCCTACGAGCAGTACTTC.

This clonotype has more than one count but fewer than ten. This sequence joins TRBV6-1 and TRBJ2-1, with 9 bases identical to TRBD2. Trimming cost V 2 bases and J 2 bases; bases outside gene matches: 1. This CDR3 is built from 15 residues. Germline V gene lookup returns CDR1 MNHNS and CDR2 SASEGT. The CDR3 DNA follows: TGTGCCAGCAGTGAACAGCGGGGGGCCTACAATGAGCAGTTCTTC. It yields the protein CASSEQRGAYNEQFF.

This clonotype was detected a few times. The chain employs TRBV12-3 or TRBV12-4 and TRBJ1-2; perhaps TRBD1 as D (5 bases). The V end lost 7 bases, the J end lost 7 bases, and 13 bases lay between the germline ends. The CDR3 sequence is 12 residues long. For the CDR3, the DNA is TGTGCCAGCACCCGGGACCTGTCTGGCTACACCTTC. Its protein is CASTRDLSGYTF.

This clonotype has a handful of counts. This chain uses TRBV27 with TRBJ1-6, with D hard to call. The germline V gene has CDR1 MNHEY and CDR2 SMNVEV (reference sequence). V lost 8 bases and J lost 4, with 12 bases in between. This CDR3 has 14 amino acids. The chain's CDR3 is CASGVMGYNSPLHF. DNA of the CDR3: TGTGCCAGCGGGGTAATGGGATATAATTCACCCCTCCACTTT.

The chain combines TRBV7-9 with TRBJ2-5, with 7 bases matching TRBD1. The V and J ends lost 4 bases and 2 bases, in that order; junction bases with no gene match: 4. CDR3 size: 14 residues. CDR1 SEHNR and CDR2 FQNEAQ come from the germline V gene (reference sequence). The CDR3, as DNA: TGTGCCAGCAGCTCAGGACAGGAGCAAGAGACCCAGTACTTC. This sequence encodes CASSSGQEQETQYF.

The chain links TRBV5-6 to TRBJ1-2, with a weak D call TRBD1 (5 bases). Trimming left V 1 base short and J 1 base short, with 11 bases between. The germline CDR1 and CDR2 sequences are SGHDT and YYEEEE. The CDR3 spans 15 residues. CDR3 sequence: CASSLRDSVNYGYTF. The DNA of the CDR3 is TGTGCCAGCAGCTTGCGCGACAGCGTTAACTATGGCTACACCTTC.

This chain links TRBV7-2 with TRBJ2-2, with D unresolved. The CDR3 length is 15 residues. Germline CDR1 and CDR2: SGHTA and FQGNSA. V lost 9 bases to trimming and J lost 1 base, with 15 bases between them. The CDR3 sequence is CASPPSGMNTGELFF. CDR3 nucleotides: TGTGCCAGTCCTCCGTCCGGCATGAACACCGGGGAGCTGTTTTTT.

The V and J genes are TRBV11-3 and TRBJ2-6; TRBD1 aligns across 7 bases. The junction had 5 bases not matched to a gene; V was cut back by 3 bases and J by 0 bases. Looked up from germline, CDR1 is SGHNT and CDR2 is YENEEA. This CDR3 region has 17 residues. CDR3 sequence (DNA): TGTGCCAGCAGCTTGGGACAGACTTCCTCTGGGGCCAACGTCCTGACTTTC. This translates into CASSLGQTSSGANVLTF.

This clonotype has at least ten counts. This chain links TRBV29-1 with TRBJ1-2, with no clear D. CDR1 SQVTM and CDR2 ANQGSEA come from the germline V gene. Deletions cut 2 bases from V and 3 bases from J, with 10 bases between. The CDR3 is made up of 13 amino acids. Here the CDR3 reads CSVEWEGDYGYTF. CDR3 DNA: TGCAGCGTTGAATGGGAGGGAGACTATGGCTACACCTTC.

The chain employs TRBV20-1 and TRBJ1-5; tentatively, D is TRBD1 (5 bases). Looked up from germline, CDR1 is DFQATT and CDR2 is SNEGSKA (reference sequence). This CDR3 has 13 residues. V lost 3 bases and J lost 11, with 17 bases in between. The CDR3 DNA follows: TGCAGTGCTAGCCGGGGACGGCAAGGGGCCCAGCATTTT. Protein product: CSASRGRQGAQHF.